The rows below give T cell receptor beta chains drawn from one sample of a study of blood T cell repertoires in COVID-19. Here immunoSEQ multiplex PCR was the method, and the copy in TCRdb shows in-frame clones only, minus some. The table includes nearly 300,000 clones, around 85% detected once. Sequencing was carried out using peripheral blood. The receptors come from a human donor with COVID-19, enrolled during active disease. The donor label of this sample is uncertain. The CDR3 runs from the conserved cysteine through the conserved F or W. Each record gives: V gene, J gene, clone size, D gene, CDR3 DNA, CDR3 protein. A D gene is named only where the DNA matches it firmly. Clone size is given for some rows only: seen once, a few or many times, or a class if the clone is expanded.

V: TRBV10-3; J: TRBJ2-2; size: .; D: TRBD1; DNA: TGTGCCGTCCGAGCCGGGACAGGGGGCGATACCGGGGAGCTGTTTTTT; CDR3: CAVRAGTGGDTGELFF
V: TRBV4-2; J: TRBJ1-2; size: .; D: TRBD1; DNA: TGTGCCAGCAGCGAGGACAGGGGAGATGGCTACACCTTC; CDR3: CASSEDRGDGYTF
V: TRBV5-5; J: TRBJ2-3; size: once; D: .; DNA: TGTGCCAGCAGCTTCCAGGGCGCGGATACGCAGTATTTT; CDR3: CASSFQGADTQYF
V: TRBV11-1; J: TRBJ2-5; size: .; D: .; DNA: TGTGCCAGCAGGCGAACGGAGAACCAAGAGACCCAGTACTTC; CDR3: CASRRTENQETQYF
V: TRBV12-3/TRBV12-4; J: TRBJ2-1; size: .; D: TRBD2; DNA: TGTGCCAGCAGTACTCGACTAGCTTGGTTCTTC; CDR3: CASSTRLAWFF
V: TRBV19; J: TRBJ2-5; size: .; D: .; DNA: TGTGCCAGTAGTACTGAGAGGAGGCAAGAGACCCAGTACTTC; CDR3: CASSTERRQETQYF
V: TRBV6-2/TRBV6-3; J: TRBJ2-7; size: .; D: .; DNA: TGTGCCAGCAGTTACCCGACAGGACCCTCCTACGAGCAGTACTTC; CDR3: CASSYPTGPSYEQYF
V: TRBV5-8; J: TRBJ2-6; size: once; D: TRBD2; DNA: TGTGCCAGCAGCTCAGGACTAGCGGGCTCTGGGGCCAACGTCCTGACTTTC; CDR3: CASSSGLAGSGANVLTF
V: TRBV5-1; J: TRBJ1-5; size: .; D: TRBD1; DNA: TGCGCCAGCAGCGAGACAGGGGGCAACCAGCCCCAGCATTTT; CDR3: CASSETGGNQPQHF
V: TRBV28; J: TRBJ2-1; size: few; D: TRBD2; DNA: TGTGCCAGCAATAAAGGGGCTAGCGGTTACAATGAGCAGTTCTTC; CDR3: CASNKGASGYNEQFF
V: TRBV2; J: TRBJ1-6; size: .; D: .; DNA: TGTGCCAGCAGTGAAGGTGGACTAGGTTCACCCCTCCACTTT; CDR3: CASSEGGLGSPLHF
V: TRBV5-1; J: TRBJ2-1; size: .; D: TRBD2; DNA: TGCGCCAGCAGCATGGGACTAGTAAACTCCAATGAGCAGTTCTTC; CDR3: CASSMGLVNSNEQFF
V: TRBV5-6; J: TRBJ2-5; size: .; D: TRBD1; DNA: TGTGCCAGCAGCCTCCCCGGGACAGCAACAGAGACCCAGTACTTC; CDR3: CASSLPGTATETQYF
V: TRBV10-1; J: TRBJ2-2; size: few; D: TRBD2; DNA: TGCGCCAGCAGTGAGCTGGTAGCGGGAGGGGGGGACGCGGGCACCGGGGAGCTGTTTTTT; CDR3: CASSELVAGGGDAGTGELFF
V: TRBV18; J: TRBJ2-3; size: .; D: TRBD1; DNA: TGTGCCAGCTCACCACGGACAGGGGGCATAGATACGCAGTATTTT; CDR3: CASSPRTGGIDTQYF
V: TRBV6-5; J: TRBJ1-1; size: .; D: .; DNA: TGTGCCAGCTCCCAGGAGCGGGTCACTGAAGCTTTCTTT; CDR3: CASSQERVTEAFF
V: TRBV19; J: TRBJ1-2; size: once; D: TRBD1; DNA: TGTGCCAGTGGAACGGGACAGGGGTCTCGTGGCTACACCTTC; CDR3: CASGTGQGSRGYTF
V: TRBV3-1/TRBV3-2; J: TRBJ2-1; size: .; D: .; DNA: TGTGCCAGCAGCCAAGGTCCCGGAGCTCAGTACAATGAGCAGTTCTTC; CDR3: CASSQGPGAQYNEQFF
V: TRBV7-3; J: TRBJ2-2; size: few; D: TRBD2; DNA: TGTGCCAGCAGCCTAGGACTAGCGGGGACCGGGGAGCTGTTTTTT; CDR3: CASSLGLAGTGELFF
V: TRBV10-2; J: TRBJ1-4; size: .; D: .; DNA: TGCGCCAGCTCGGGAGGGGGGGTAGACGGAGAAAAACTGTTTTTT; CDR3: CASSGGGVDGEKLFF
V: TRBV5-1; J: TRBJ2-1; size: .; D: .; DNA: TGCGCCAGCAGCCTACCTCCGATTAATGAGCAGTTCTTC; CDR3: CASSLPPINEQFF
V: TRBV10-3; J: TRBJ1-2; size: .; D: TRBD1; DNA: TGTGCCATCAGTATAACAGGGGTCTATGGCTACACCTTC; CDR3: CAISITGVYGYTF
V: TRBV11-3; J: TRBJ2-4; size: .; D: .; DNA: TGTGCCAGCTTGAGTCCCCCGGGGGTGAACATTCAGTACTTC; CDR3: CASLSPPGVNIQYF
V: TRBV3-1/TRBV3-2; J: TRBJ1-1; size: once; D: .; DNA: TGTGCCAGCAGCCAACCGGACAGGAACACTGAAGCTTTCTTT; CDR3: CASSQPDRNTEAFF
V: TRBV4-1; J: TRBJ1-2; size: once; D: TRBD1; DNA: TGCGCCAGCAGACCGACAGGGACCAGAGGCTACACCTTC; CDR3: CASRPTGTRGYTF
V: TRBV7-2; J: TRBJ2-1; size: once; D: .; DNA: TGTGCCAGCAGCTTAAACCATCCGGGTAGCTCCTACAATGAGCAGTTCTTC; CDR3: CASSLNHPGSSYNEQFF
V: TRBV2; J: TRBJ1-3; size: .; D: .; DNA: TGTGCCAGCAGTGAAAAGCGGCCAGAAAGCTCTGGAAACACCATATATTTT; CDR3: CASSEKRPESSGNTIYF
V: TRBV5-6; J: TRBJ2-5; size: .; D: TRBD1; DNA: TGTGCCAGCAGCCGAGGGACAGGATTTGTGGAGACCCAGTACTTC; CDR3: CASSRGTGFVETQYF
V: TRBV19; J: TRBJ2-3; size: .; D: TRBD2; DNA: TGTGCCAGTAGTATACTCTCTGGACTAGCGGGAGTTACCACAGATACGCAGTATTTT; CDR3: CASSILSGLAGVTTDTQYF
V: TRBV5-1; J: TRBJ2-7; size: .; D: .; DNA: TGCGCCAGCAGTCCAAACCCGGGACTCTCAACGTACGAGCAGTACTTC; CDR3: CASSPNPGLSTYEQYF
V: TRBV5-1; J: TRBJ2-1; size: .; D: TRBD2; DNA: TGCGCCAGCAGCTTGGGGTTTGGTAGCGGGAGATCCTACAATGAGCAGTTCTTC; CDR3: CASSLGFGSGRSYNEQFF
V: TRBV10-1; J: TRBJ2-3; size: few; D: TRBD1; DNA: TGCGCCAGCCAGGGGGCCTTCACAGATACGCAGTATTTT; CDR3: CASQGAFTDTQYF
V: TRBV7-2; J: TRBJ2-7; size: .; D: .; DNA: TGTGCCAGCAGCTTAGCGGGAGGGGGGGCGTCGGAGCAGTACTTC; CDR3: CASSLAGGGASEQYF
V: TRBV7-8; J: TRBJ1-3; size: .; D: .; DNA: TGTGCCAGCAGCTTAGGGCGGGGCTCTGGAAACACCATATATTTT; CDR3: CASSLGRGSGNTIYF
V: TRBV10-3; J: TRBJ2-7; size: .; D: .; DNA: TGTGCCATCAACGACCAACAGTCAAGGGAGCAGTACTTC; CDR3: CAINDQQSREQYF
V: TRBV5-1; J: TRBJ2-3; size: .; D: .; DNA: TGCGCCAGCAGCTTGGCGGCAGCGCGTACAGATACGCAGTATTTT; CDR3: CASSLAAARTDTQYF
V: TRBV3-1/TRBV3-2; J: TRBJ1-2; size: .; D: TRBD1; DNA: TGTGCCAGCAGCCAGAGCGACAGGGGGCTGGCGAGCTATGGCTACACCTTC; CDR3: CASSQSDRGLASYGYTF
V: TRBV20-1; J: TRBJ2-5; size: .; D: TRBD2; DNA: TGCAGTGCTAGTGGGGCGGGAGAGGGGCAAGAGACCCAGTACTTC; CDR3: CSASGAGEGQETQYF
V: TRBV28; J: TRBJ2-1; size: .; D: TRBD2; DNA: TGTGCCAGCAGTTTATTTGTCGGGACTAGCGGACAACCAAATGAGCAGTTCTTC; CDR3: CASSLFVGTSGQPNEQFF
V: TRBV18; J: TRBJ1-2; size: .; D: .; DNA: TGTGCCAGCTCACCAAGGCAGGGCACCTATGGCTACACCTTC; CDR3: CASSPRQGTYGYTF
V: TRBV15; J: TRBJ2-1; size: few; D: .; DNA: TGTGCCACCAGCAGAGAGGCCAGCCAGGTAGAGCAGTTCTTC; CDR3: CATSREASQVEQFF
V: TRBV19; J: TRBJ1-5; size: .; D: TRBD1; DNA: TGTGCCAGCCTGACAGGGGGAAGCAATCAGCCCCAGCATTTT; CDR3: CASLTGGSNQPQHF
V: TRBV7-6; J: TRBJ2-2; size: .; D: TRBD2; DNA: TGTGCCAGCAGCTTCGGGGCGGGGGAGAGCACCGGGGAGCTGTTTTTT; CDR3: CASSFGAGESTGELFF
V: TRBV5-4; J: TRBJ1-4; size: .; D: .; DNA: TGTGCCAGCAGCTTGGGCAGGGCTAATGAAAAACTGTTTTTT; CDR3: CASSLGRANEKLFF
V: TRBV5-4; J: TRBJ1-2; size: .; D: .; DNA: TGTGCCAGCAGCCACTGGACAGCTTGGGGAGATGGCTACACCTTC; CDR3: CASSHWTAWGDGYTF
V: TRBV27; J: TRBJ1-5; size: .; D: TRBD1; DNA: TGTGCCAGCAGGGCGGACAGGACGTCTACTCCCGATCAGCCCCAGCATTTT; CDR3: CASRADRTSTPDQPQHF
V: TRBV6-5; J: TRBJ1-1; size: .; D: .; DNA: TGTGCCAGCAGTTACGGCTCTTCCGAAGCTTTCTTT; CDR3: CASSYGSSEAFF
V: TRBV29-1; J: TRBJ2-7; size: .; D: .; DNA: TGCAGCGTTGGGGGGAAACAGGGTCGGCTGGACGAGCAGTACTTC; CDR3: CSVGGKQGRLDEQYF
V: TRBV28; J: TRBJ2-7; size: .; D: TRBD2; DNA: TGTGCCAGCAGTGAACCGGGACTAAGGTTTTACGAGCAGTACTTC; CDR3: CASSEPGLRFYEQYF
V: TRBV11-2; J: TRBJ2-2; size: few; D: .; DNA: TGTGCCAGCAGCTTAGACAGAAACACCGGGGAGCTGTTTTTT; CDR3: CASSLDRNTGELFF
V: TRBV6-2/TRBV6-3; J: TRBJ2-7; size: .; D: TRBD2; DNA: TGTGCCAGCAGTTACGGGGCGGGAGCCTCCTACGAGCAGTACTTC; CDR3: CASSYGAGASYEQYF
V: TRBV18; J: TRBJ1-1; size: .; D: TRBD1; DNA: TGTGCCAGCTCGTACCGGGACAGGTATATGAACACTGAAGCTTTCTTT; CDR3: CASSYRDRYMNTEAFF
V: TRBV6-2/TRBV6-3; J: TRBJ1-5; size: .; D: .; DNA: TGTGCCAGCAGTTACGGGGGAGGAAATCAGCCCCAGCATTTT; CDR3: CASSYGGGNQPQHF
V: TRBV4-1; J: TRBJ1-5; size: .; D: TRBD1; DNA: TGCGCCAGCAGCCACCCCGACAGGGACTATCAGCCCCAGCATTTT; CDR3: CASSHPDRDYQPQHF